This TCR beta chain was found in a study of T-cell memory formation after mild COVID-19. Study background: Clustering of TCRs was largely donor specific.

This clonotype was detected ten times or more. Antigen specificity is unknown. A read error may produce the germline difference seen at one junction end. TCR alpha and TCR beta cDNA libraries carrying sample barcodes and UMIs came from 5'RACE with constant-segment primers. TCRdb re-called the 5' RACE reads through MiXCR, storing one row per CDR3 protein. The sample carries about 130,000 distinct CDR3 sequences, about 5.9% recorded once. General observations from the study: Prior to infection, memory already included some responding clones, suggesting cross-reactive memory joined. Whereas later expanders leaned CD4+, clones contracting day 15 to 85 showed a balanced CD4/CD8 makeup.

The material sequenced was PBMCs or a T cell subset sorted from them (not recorded which). The receptor was derived from an adult woman who had mild COVID-19 (a few samples of this study predate the infection). Cell type and time point are not known.

The DNA for the CDR3 is TGTGCTAGCAGCTTGGGGGGACTAGCGGGAGCGGATACGCAGTATTTT. This gives the protein CASSLGGLAGADTQYF. The chain couples TRBV7-7 to TRBJ2-3; the match to TRBD2 covers 14 bases. This CDR3 has 16 amino acids. The germline CDR1 and CDR2 sequences are SSHAT and FNYEAQ (reference sequence).